Each of the 20 T cell receptor beta chains below was sequenced from the same sample in a study of shared clonotypes between healthy human individuals. It was CD45RO-negative cells, positively selected for CCR7, that made up naive CD8 cells, with terminally differentiated effector memory CD45RA+ cells excluded. Sequenced by immunoSEQ multiplex PCR; TCRdb stores in-frame clones only, minus some. Altogether more than 2 million clones are present, around 95% being singletons, with the ten largest covering around 1.7%. What was sequenced was naive CD8+ T cells from PBMCs. The receptor set was obtained from a man aged 18 to 29 in good health. Some clones in this sample may be carry-over from other donors' samples.

J is TRBJ2-2 and V is TRBV7-6, with 9 bases fitting TRBD2. CDR1 is SGHVS, CDR2 FNYEAQ, per germline. This CDR3 comprises 18 residues. Losses at the gene ends were 1 base for V and 5 bases for J; bases not matched to a gene: 11. The CDR3 protein is CASSLGASGTFMTGELFF. The CDR3, as DNA: TGTGCCAGCAGCTTAGGAGCTAGCGGGACGTTTATGACCGGGGAGCTGTTTTTT.

This rearrangement joins TRBV28 to TRBJ2-1; possibly TRBD1 for D (5 bases). Trimming pared 6 bases from V and 3 bases from J, leaving 15 bases between. Germline CDR1 MDHEN, CDR2 SYDVKM. The CDR3 has 15 residues. The CDR3 loop is CASRQTDLIYNEQFF. DNA for the CDR3: TGTGCCAGCAGACAGACAGACCTGATCTACAATGAGCAGTTCTTC.

The V call is TRBV27, the J call TRBJ2-3, with TRBD1 identical over 7 bases. Germline CDR1 reads MNHEY; CDR2 reads SMNVEV (reference sequence). The CDR3 covers 15 residues. With V trimmed by 3 bases and J by 3 bases, 6 bases remained unmatched. CDR3 DNA: TGTGCCAGCAGTTTCAGTAACAGGGGAACAGATACGCAGTATTTT. It is translated as CASSFSNRGTDTQYF.

The CDR3 sequence is CSVDTGKEGDEQFF. DNA of the CDR3: TGCAGCGTCGATACAGGGAAGGAGGGCGATGAGCAGTTCTTC. The chain links TRBV29-1 to TRBJ2-1; TRBD1 or TRBD2 may be the D gene (6 bases each). This CDR3 contains 14 residues. Trimming cost V 6 bases and J 8 bases, with 20 bases left between them. Germline loops: CDR1 SQVTM, CDR2 ANQGSEA.

The chain links TRBV11-2 to TRBJ2-1; no clear D gene. The CDR3 runs 12 residues. Trimming took 5 bases from V and 7 from J, leaving 9 bases between them. Germline V gene data show CDR1 as SGHAT and CDR2 as FQNNGV. The CDR3 DNA sequence: TGTGCCAGCAGCGCCCTCATGAATGAGCAGTTCTTC. Translation gives CASSALMNEQFF.

On this clone: The same CDR3 can be traced to other DNA sequences in this sample. The rearrangement links TRBV15 to TRBJ1-5; D is ambiguous. Trimming pared 0 bases from V and 4 bases from J, leaving 4 bases between. In germline, CDR1 is LNHNV, CDR2 YYDKDF (reference sequence). The CDR3 contains 13 residues. The CDR3 reads CATSRDLNQPQHF. Here the CDR3 DNA reads TGTGCCACCAGCAGAGATTTGAATCAGCCCCAGCATTTT.

J is TRBJ1-3 and V is TRBV27, with a weak D call TRBD1 (6 bases). CDR3 length equals 17 residues. Looked up from germline, CDR1 is MNHEY and CDR2 is SMNVEV (reference sequence). V dropped 7 bases and J dropped 0 bases, with 19 bases sitting between them. The DNA for the CDR3 is TGTGCCAGCAACTTCCCGTCAGGGACAAACTCTGGAAACACCATATATTTT. Residues: CASNFPSGTNSGNTIYF.

Note on this clone: In the same sample, other DNA sequences code for this CDR3. This sequence joins TRBV29-1 and TRBJ2-1, with D uncertain. There are 10 residues in the CDR3. In germline, CDR1 is SQVTM, CDR2 ANQGSEA. V was trimmed by 3 bases and J by 7 bases, leaving 4 bases between them. The CDR3 here is CSVDSNEQFF. The CDR3 coding sequence is TGCAGCGTTGATAGTAATGAGCAGTTCTTC.

CDR3 nucleotides: TGTGCCAGCAGCCAATGGGGGCGCACTGAAGCTTTCTTT. Amino acid sequence: CASSQWGRTEAFF. The gene calls are TRBV14 and TRBJ1-1; D is possibly TRBD1 (6 bases). The germline V gene has CDR1 SGHDN and CDR2 FVKESK. V was pared by 2 bases and J by 4 bases, with 8 bases between. There are 13 residues in the CDR3.

This chain joins TRBV28 and TRBJ2-3; the D gene is possibly TRBD1 (5 bases). The germline V gene has CDR1 MDHEN and CDR2 SYDVKM. Trimming shortened V by 9 bases and J by 4 bases, and 26 bases separated the two germline ends. The CDR3 runs to 17 residues. CDR3: CASSTLQGARLADTQYF. In DNA, the CDR3 is TGTGCCAGTTCGACCCTGCAGGGTGCAAGGTTGGCAGATACGCAGTATTTT.

The V call is TRBV7-9, the J call TRBJ1-3, with 9 bases aligning to TRBD1. Looked up from germline, CDR1 is SEHNR and CDR2 is FQNEAQ (reference sequence). V trimming: 1 base; J trimming: 4 bases; junction bases outside the gene matches: 5. The CDR3 has 16 residues. The CDR3 DNA is TGTGCCAGCAGCTTAGGGACAGGGGCTCCGGGAAACACCATATATTTT. Translating gives CASSLGTGAPGNTIYF.

The rearrangement uses TRBV5-6 and TRBJ2-3, with TRBD1 as a possible D gene (5 bases). CDR3 size: 16 residues. Trimming pared 1 base from V and 2 bases from J, leaving 14 bases between. Germline CDR1 SGHDT, CDR2 YYEEEE. DNA for the CDR3: TGTGCCAGCAGCTTGATCGGACAAATCTACACAGATACGCAGTATTTT. Translating gives CASSLIGQIYTDTQYF.

This clone was counted a single time. The rearrangement uses TRBV28 and TRBJ2-7, with 12 positions matching TRBD1. This CDR3 is 17 amino acids long. V shed 6 bases, J shed 3 bases, and the junction held 12 bases outside the gene matches. Germline CDR1 and CDR2: MDHEN and SYDVKM. The CDR3 DNA is TGTGCCAGCAGCCCTTACGCGGGGGACAGGGGGCTCTACGAGCAGTACTTC. It translates to CASSPYAGDRGLYEQYF.

Comments on this clone: The limits of the CDR3 on the DNA are not certain, so only TCRdb's listed CDR3 is given. At the DNA level, this CDR3 is encoded by other sequences in the same sample as well. The chain has TRBV27 and TRBJ2-7. The CDR3 is made up of 11 amino acids, end residues included. Germline loops: CDR1 MNHEY, CDR2 SMNVEV (reference sequence). CDR3 loop: CASSSSIEQYF.

The rearrangement links TRBV9 to TRBJ1-2; tentative D call: TRBD1 (6 bases). V was cut by 3 bases and J by 7 bases, with 16 bases left in between. This CDR3 spans 14 amino acids. CDR1 and CDR2 from the germline V gene are SGDLS and YYNGEE. CDR3: CASSGDRSKGGYTF. The CDR3 region has the DNA TGTGCCAGCAGCGGTGACAGGTCTAAGGGTGGCTACACCTTC.

The chain combines TRBV16 with TRBJ2-1; tentatively, D is TRBD2 (6 bases). The ends were cut back, 5 bases at V and 6 bases at J, with 14 bases in the middle. The CDR3 has 14 residues. The germline V gene encodes CDR1 KGHSY and CDR2 FQNENV. CDR3 DNA: TGTGCCAGCAGCACTCTGGGCGGGGTCAATGAGCAGTTCTTC. This gives the protein CASSTLGGVNEQFF. The variable domain in full, completed from reference TRBV16 and TRBJ2-1, reads GEEVAQTPKHLVRGEGQKAKLYCAPIKGHSYVFWYQQVLKNEFKFLISFQNENVFDETGMPKERFSAKCLPNSPCSLEIQATKLEDSAVYFCASSTLGGVNEQFFGPGTRLTVL.

The chain couples TRBV27 to TRBJ1-4; 7 nucleotides line up with TRBD1. The junction had 11 bases not matched to a gene; V was cut back by 6 bases and J by 4 bases. Looked up from germline, CDR1 is MNHEY and CDR2 is SMNVEV (reference sequence). This CDR3 is built from 16 residues. CDR3 nucleotide sequence: TGTGCCAGCAGCCGAATTCCGGGACAGTATAATGAAAAACTGTTTTTT. Translating it yields CASSRIPGQYNEKLFF.

This clone was found once. The chain couples TRBV30 to TRBJ2-7, with D uncertain. This CDR3 is 13 amino acids long. Germline V gene lookup returns CDR1 GTSNPN and CDR2 SVGIG (reference sequence). Trimming left V 2 bases short and J 6 bases short, with 14 bases between. CDR3 loop: CAWSLGSSVEQYF. The CDR3 DNA is TGTGCCTGGAGTCTGGGCAGTTCGGTCGAGCAGTACTTC.

The genes are TRBV5-5 and TRBJ2-5; perhaps TRBD1 as D (7 bases). Germline lookup yields CDR1 SGHKS and CDR2 YYEKEE (reference sequence). This CDR3 has 15 residues. V was pared by 4 bases and J by 4 bases, with 17 bases between. The DNA of the CDR3 is TGTGCCAGCAGCATCGGACAGGTGCGGGGAGAGACCCAGTACTTC. Its protein is CASSIGQVRGETQYF.

This clone was observed once. CDR3 in amino acids: CAVGTENNEKLFF. In DNA form, the CDR3 reads TGTGCCGTCGGGACAGAAAATAATGAAAAACTGTTTTTT. The gene calls are TRBV10-3 and TRBJ1-4, with 7 positions matching TRBD1. Per germline, CDR1 ENHRY and CDR2 SYGVKD. The CDR3 covers 13 residues. The V segment lost 11 bases and the J segment 4 bases; nucleotides outside the gene matches: 7.